The 15 T cell receptor beta chains reported below all come from one sample, sequenced in a study of blood T cell repertoires in COVID-19. The data were produced by immunoSEQ multiplex PCR, yet TCRdb's version contains in-frame clones alone and is incomplete. The sample lists about 250,000 clones, over 75% occurring once. Sequencing was carried out using peripheral blood. All receptors derive from a man between 45 and 60 years old with active or convalescent COVID-19.

J is TRBJ1-4 and V is TRBV3-1 (or the pseudogene TRBV3-2), with TRBD1 identical over 8 bases. The CDR3 spans 17 residues. From germline, CDR1 is LGHDT and CDR2 YNNKEL (reference sequence). Trimming took 4 bases from V and 4 from J; bases not matched to a gene: 11. The CDR3 DNA is TGTGCCAGCAGCCCAGGCAGGGGGCGGCCTATTAATGAAAAACTGTTTTTT. Encoded protein: CASSPGRGRPINEKLFF.

The rearrangement joins TRBV24-1 to TRBJ2-3, with 13 bases fitting TRBD2. Trimming took 10 bases from V and 3 from J; bases not matched to a gene: 0. Germline CDR1 and CDR2: KGHDR and SFDVKD. The length of the CDR3 is 13 residues. The CDR3 nucleotides are TGTGCCACGACTAGCGGGAGGACAGATACGCAGTATTTT. This sequence encodes CATTSGRTDTQYF.

This clone was counted between two and nine times. The rearrangement joins TRBV10-1 to TRBJ2-7; 7 bases fit TRBD2. Germline V gives CDR1 WNHNN, CDR2 SYGVQD (reference sequence). The length of the CDR3 is 13 residues. V lost 3 bases to trimming and J lost 6 bases; unmatched junction nucleotides: 5. CDR3 in amino acids: CASSEGREREQYF. CDR3 in DNA: TGCGCCAGCAGTGAAGGGCGGGAGCGCGAGCAGTACTTC.

The CDR3 bases are TGCGCCAGCAGCTTGGATGTGAGCTCCTACAATGAGCAGTTCTTC. This sequence encodes CASSLDVSSYNEQFF. The chain uses TRBV5-1 and TRBJ2-1; D is undetermined. The V end lost 0 bases, the J end lost 0 bases, and 7 bases lay between the germline ends. CDR1 SGHRS and CDR2 YFSETQ come from the germline V gene. The CDR3 spans 15 residues.

Comments on this clone: Other DNA sequences from this sample encode an identical CDR3 as well. The V and J genes are TRBV18 and TRBJ2-5; 8 positions match TRBD2. Germline assignment: CDR1 KGHSH and CDR2 LQKENI. Unmatched junction bases numbered 1, after V lost 3 bases and J lost 4 bases. The CDR3 contains 13 residues. CDR3 sequence reads: CASSPGGGETQYF. CDR3 in DNA: TGTGCCAGCTCACCCGGGGGGGGAGAGACCCAGTACTTC.

The chain combines TRBV30 with TRBJ1-1; TRBD1 matches 10 bases. Germline V lookup: CDR1 GTSNPN, CDR2 SVGIG (reference sequence). The CDR3 is 13 amino acids. V shed 3 bases and J 4 bases; nucleotides not matched to a gene: 2. CDR3 bases: TGTGCCTGGAGGGGGACAGGGGTCACTGAAGCTTTCTTT. Amino acids: CAWRGTGVTEAFF.

CDR3 bases: TGTGCCAGCTCACCGAGCGGGAAAGACTCACCCCTCCACTTT. This codes for CASSPSGKDSPLHF. This sequence joins TRBV18 and TRBJ1-6; no reliable D call. Germline V lookup: CDR1 KGHSH, CDR2 LQKENI. The CDR3 extends over 14 amino acids. Trimming left V 3 bases short and J 10 bases short, with 13 bases between.

This chain links TRBV19 with TRBJ2-5; 12 positions agree with TRBD2. This CDR3 comprises 15 residues. Per the germline V gene, CDR1 is LNHDA and CDR2 is SQIVND (reference sequence). J gave up 5 bases and V 5 bases, and 6 bases lay outside the gene matches. The CDR3 DNA reads as TGTGCCAGTAGTGAGCGGACTAGCGGGATTGAGACCCAGTACTTC. Protein sequence: CASSERTSGIETQYF.

The V and J genes are TRBV2 and TRBJ2-1; TRBD2 matches at 10 bases. Germline V lookup: CDR1 SNHLY, CDR2 FYNNEI. CDR3 length: 16 amino acids. V gave up 5 bases and J gave up 4 bases; unmatched junction bases: 8. CDR3 residues: CASSRSGLAAYNEQFF. The CDR3 DNA reads TGTGCCAGCAGTCGTTCCGGACTAGCGGCTTACAATGAGCAGTTCTTC.

This chain links TRBV6-5 with TRBJ1-5; D gene unclear. This CDR3 is built from 13 residues. The germline V and J ends were trimmed by 7 bases and 3 bases, with 10 bases remaining between them. Per the germline V gene, CDR1 is MNHEY and CDR2 is SVGAGI. The CDR3 here is CASTRANNQPQHF. The CDR3 DNA is TGTGCCAGCACGAGGGCGAACAATCAGCCCCAGCATTTT.

The chain employs TRBV28 and TRBJ1-4; no clear D. The ends were cut back, 5 bases at V and 8 bases at J, with 9 bases in the middle. Germline V gives CDR1 MDHEN, CDR2 SYDVKM. The CDR3 spans 12 residues. The CDR3 region is CASSLDREKLFF. In DNA, the CDR3 is TGTGCCAGCAGTCTAGACCGAGAAAAACTGTTTTTT.

The chain recombines TRBV7-8 with TRBJ2-7, with 9 bases lining up with TRBD1. The CDR3 is 15 amino acids. The germline CDR1 and CDR2 sequences are SGHVS and FQNEAQ. J lost 7 bases, V lost 3 bases, and 10 bases had no gene match. CDR3 DNA sequence: TGTGCCAGCAGCTTCACCGACAGGGGGTCGGGGGAGCAGTACTTC. Its translation: CASSFTDRGSGEQYF.

The rearrangement joins TRBV19 to TRBJ2-6; D unresolved. The CDR3 consists of 14 residues. V lost 4 bases and J lost 1, with 5 bases in between. The germline V gene has CDR1 LNHDA and CDR2 SQIVND (reference sequence). CDR3 loop: CASSRGSGANVLTF. The CDR3 nucleotides are TGTGCCAGTAGTAGAGGATCTGGGGCCAACGTCCTGACTTTC.

The genes are TRBV5-1 and TRBJ2-3; 14 nucleotides agree with TRBD2. V lost 4 bases to trimming and J lost 1 base; unmatched junction nucleotides: 8. The germline V gene has CDR1 SGHRS and CDR2 YFSETQ. The CDR3 runs to 18 residues. The CDR3 protein is CASSPPGTSGSGTDTQYF. In nucleotides, the CDR3 is TGCGCCAGCAGCCCCCCTGGGACTAGCGGGAGTGGCACAGATACGCAGTATTTT.

V gene TRBV5-1 combines with J gene TRBJ2-7; TRBD1 matches at 9 bases. Germline V lookup: CDR1 SGHRS, CDR2 YFSETQ. Trimming at V came to 6 bases and at J to 2 bases, leaving 6 bases not matched to a gene. The CDR3 runs 14 residues. In DNA form, the CDR3 reads TGCGCCAGCAACCTGGGACAGGGCGCCTACGAGCAGTACTTC. It yields the protein CASNLGQGAYEQYF.